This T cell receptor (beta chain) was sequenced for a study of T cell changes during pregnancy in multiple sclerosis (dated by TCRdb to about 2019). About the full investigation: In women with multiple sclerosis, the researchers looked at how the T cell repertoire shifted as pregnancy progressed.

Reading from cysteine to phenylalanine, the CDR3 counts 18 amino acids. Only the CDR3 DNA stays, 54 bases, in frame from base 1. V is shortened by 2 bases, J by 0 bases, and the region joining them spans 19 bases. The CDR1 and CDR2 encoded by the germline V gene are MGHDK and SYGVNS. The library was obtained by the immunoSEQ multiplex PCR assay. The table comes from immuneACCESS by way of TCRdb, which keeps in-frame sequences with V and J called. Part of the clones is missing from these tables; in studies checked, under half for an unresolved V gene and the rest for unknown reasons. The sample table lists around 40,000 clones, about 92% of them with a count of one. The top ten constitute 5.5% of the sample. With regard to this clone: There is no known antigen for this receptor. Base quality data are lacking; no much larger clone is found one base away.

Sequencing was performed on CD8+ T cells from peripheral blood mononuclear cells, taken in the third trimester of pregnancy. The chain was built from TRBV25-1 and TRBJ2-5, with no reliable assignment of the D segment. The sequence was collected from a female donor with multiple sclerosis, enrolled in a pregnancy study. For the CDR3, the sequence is CASSEPDTHQPYQETQYF. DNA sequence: TGTGCCAGCAGTGAACCAGACACCCACCAGCCGTACCAAGAGACCCAGTACTTC.